The present TCR beta chain was sequenced within a study of T-cell reconstitution after alpha-beta-depleted transplantation in children. Notes on the study in general: Counts and diversity of T cells one year after transplant came mostly from newly produced T cells. Day-60 TCRbeta diversity that was high in some patients was derived from surviving recipient T cells and thymic progenitors. Reports say that about two months after transplant, the alpha-beta T cells came out of several hundred graft clones that had expanded.

Preparation of the TCRbeta library was carried out with unique molecular identifiers. TCRdb fed the PCR reads into MiXCR, producing one record per CDR3 protein. The sample has 250,000 to 350,000 distinct CDR3 sequences, 20% to 30% seen once; the top ten hold 9.5% to 13%. This clonotype occurred a few times. The antigen is unknown. The starting material was PBMCs, mostly from graft donor cells, obtained 180 days after TCRalphabeta/CD19-depleted stem cell transplant. The TCR originated in a male patient between 5 and 17 years old who had a stem cell transplant for acute lymphoblastic leukemia, so the T cells may come from the graft donor.

In DNA form, the CDR3 reads TGCAGCGTTTTCCAGGGTGTCTCCAAAAACATTCAGTACTTC. It yields the protein CSVFQGVSKNIQYF. The chain joins TRBV29-1 to TRBJ2-4, with a tentative D call TRBD1 (5 bases). The germline V and J ends were trimmed by 5 bases and 2 bases, with 13 bases remaining between them. Looked up from germline, CDR1 is SQVTM and CDR2 is ANQGSEA. This CDR3 contains 14 residues. Drawing the rest from reference TRBV29-1 and TRBJ2-4, the complete variable domain is SAVISQKPSRDICQRGTSLTIQCQVDSQVTMMFWYRQQPGQSLTLIATANQGSEATYESGFVIDKFPISRPNLTFSTLTVSNMSPEDSSIYLCSVFQGVSKNIQYFGAGTRLSVL.